This entry lists 4 T cell receptor beta chains sequenced from one sample in a study of beta chain features in type 1 diabetes. Study-level findings and limits: In every one of the four CD4+ subsets, TCRB CDR3s were moderately but significantly shorter in Type 1 diabetes patients.

Every bit of the isolated RNA underwent reverse transcription, so sequencing read expressed TCRB transcripts. Sequencing used immunoSEQ multiplex PCR; TCRdb keeps in-frame clones, though not all of them. The sample lists hundreds of thousands of clones, 13% occurring once. No antigen has been assigned to these receptors. The sample consisted of naive CD4+ T cells from blood. These receptors were collected from a man younger than 35 with type 1 diabetes.

In DNA, the CDR3 is TGTGCCAGCTCACCGGGACAGGGTCGGTGGGACACTGAAGCTTTCTTT. Its protein is CASSPGQGRWDTEAFF. This chain links TRBV18 with TRBJ1-1, with TRBD1 matching 9 bases. The J segment lost 3 bases and the V segment lost 3 bases, leaving 8 bases of the junction unmatched. CDR1 and CDR2 from the germline V gene are KGHSH and LQKENI. The CDR3 consists of 16 residues.

The genes are TRBV5-6 and TRBJ2-1, with D unresolved. From germline, CDR1 is SGHDT and CDR2 YYEEEE. Trimming cost V 0 bases and J 4 bases, with 11 bases left between them. The CDR3 runs 15 residues. CDR3 in amino acids: CASSLAQVEYNEQFF. Written as DNA, the CDR3 is TGTGCCAGCAGCTTGGCCCAGGTAGAATACAATGAGCAGTTCTTC.

As DNA, the CDR3 is TGTGCCAGCAGGATTTCCGTCGACAGAACCTACGAGCAGTACTTC. Translating it yields CASRISVDRTYEQYF. This sequence joins TRBV6-5 and TRBJ2-7; D perhaps matches TRBD1 (5 bases). This CDR3 comprises 15 residues. Germline V gives CDR1 MNHEY, CDR2 SVGAGI. V lost 6 bases and J 2 bases, leaving 17 bases between the germline ends.

With respect to this clone: Other DNA sequences from this sample encode an identical CDR3 as well. V is TRBV29-1 and J is TRBJ2-7, with 11 bases identical to TRBD1. Germline assignment: CDR1 SQVTM and CDR2 ANQGSEA. J was trimmed by 5 bases and V by 6 bases; bases with no gene match: 3. The CDR3 runs 12 residues. The CDR3, as DNA: TGCAGCGTCGAGGGACAGGGGGACGAGCAGTACTTC. Its translation is CSVEGQGDEQYF.